The clone carrying this TCR beta chain was detected ten times or more. Its specificity is not known. In TCRdb, the 5' RACE reads were re-called with MiXCR into one record per CDR3 protein. The table includes fewer than 550,000 distinct CDR3 sequences, roughly 5.3% detected once. This CDR3 is built from 15 residues. Germline loops: CDR1 LGHNA, CDR2 YNFKEQ. Trimming left V 0 bases short and J 4 bases short, with 12 bases between. The sample belongs to a study of CD8 T cells in ankylosing spondylitis. Study findings and constraints: The study looked at matched synovial fluid samples from ankylosing spondylitis patients. Disease-linked clones were reported to be significantly enriched there. Ankylosing spondylitis blood seemed to carry a telltale TCR beta motif made of under 10 highly homologous variants. Clones linked to disease, bearing a CD8+ phenotype, were relatively rare in peripheral blood.

This clonotype was sampled from a male donor with ankylosing spondylitis. The chain couples TRBV4-2 to TRBJ1-2; TRBD1 might be the D (5 bases). Sequences were obtained from blood, either unsorted or a sorted T cell fraction (not recorded which). The CDR3: CASSQDVVRVYGYTF. CDR3 sequence (DNA): TGTGCCAGCAGCCAAGATGTCGTCAGGGTCTATGGCTACACCTTC.